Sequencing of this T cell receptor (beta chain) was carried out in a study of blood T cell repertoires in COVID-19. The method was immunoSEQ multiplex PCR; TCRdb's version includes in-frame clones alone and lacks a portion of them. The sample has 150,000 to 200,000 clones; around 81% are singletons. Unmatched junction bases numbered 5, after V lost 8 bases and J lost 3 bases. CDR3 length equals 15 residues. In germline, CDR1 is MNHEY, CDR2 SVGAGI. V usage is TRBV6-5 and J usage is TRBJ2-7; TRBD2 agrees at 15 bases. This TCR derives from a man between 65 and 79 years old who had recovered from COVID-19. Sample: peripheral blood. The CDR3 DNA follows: TGTGCCAGCGGACTAGCGGGAGGGCCGTTCTACGAGCAGTACTTC. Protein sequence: CASGLAGGPFYEQYF.